The text below deals with one T cell receptor beta chain. Its antigen is still unknown. These data belong to a study of cytomegalovirus exposure and HLA in healthy donors. Study results and limitations: Among the sequence variants, a highly shared cluster was likely an artifact of sequencing. In a later analysis, TCR beta V- and J-gene trimming was associated with a missense DCLRE1C variant. Reports state that TCR beta sequences accurately predicted most subjects' HLA-A and HLA-B alleles.

Use of 60 Vbeta and 13 Jbeta primers characterized the PCR. TCRdb keeps only in-frame clones here, not all; method: immunoSEQ multiplex PCR. The sample features tens of thousands of clones, with 6.5% to 8.5% in its top ten. V was pared by 5 bases and J by 6 bases, with 24 bases between. Looked up from germline, CDR1 is SEHNR and CDR2 is FQNEAQ (reference sequence). The CDR3 covers 17 residues. The genes are TRBV7-9 and TRBJ2-3, with D possibly TRBD1 on 6 matching bases. Sequenced input: PBMCs. The receptor comes from a woman in her forties in good health and CMV-seronegative. The CDR3 nucleotides read TGTGCCAGCAGCCCCCGACGGACAGCTGGCCTTTCGGATACGCAGTATTTT. It translates to CASSPRRTAGLSDTQYF.